The TCR beta chain described here comes from a study of cytomegalovirus exposure and HLA in healthy donors. At the level of the study: Of about 390 genotyped donors, roughly 81% grouped in the Caucasian-associated ancestry cluster. Whole-study findings and limits: For cytomegalovirus status, the classifier reportedly gave diagnoses with high specificity and sensitivity. A missense DCLRE1C variant was associated with V- and J-gene trimming of TCR beta chains in a later analysis, and an independent cohort replicated the association. The study labeled about 160 TCR beta chains cytomegalovirus-associated.

PCR involved 60 Vbeta and 13 Jbeta primers. The protocol was immunoSEQ multiplex PCR, while the TCRdb copy is restricted to in-frame clones and leaves out a portion. The sample yields some 120,000 clones, about four fifths seen once. Germline CDR1 reads SGHRS; CDR2 reads YFSETQ. The CDR3 loop spans 16 amino acids. Note on this clone: Its target is not known.

The origin of this receptor is a woman aged 40 to 50 in good health and CMV-seronegative. Sequences were obtained from PBMCs. V and J are TRBV5-1 and TRBJ2-5; D is perhaps TRBD1 (5 bases). The better agreement between TRBJ2-7 and the DNA end casts doubt on the J call. The DNA for the CDR3 is TGCGCCAGCAGCTTGGTTGGCAGGGCAGACTCCTACGAGCAGTACTTC. It specifies CASSLVGRADSYEQYF.